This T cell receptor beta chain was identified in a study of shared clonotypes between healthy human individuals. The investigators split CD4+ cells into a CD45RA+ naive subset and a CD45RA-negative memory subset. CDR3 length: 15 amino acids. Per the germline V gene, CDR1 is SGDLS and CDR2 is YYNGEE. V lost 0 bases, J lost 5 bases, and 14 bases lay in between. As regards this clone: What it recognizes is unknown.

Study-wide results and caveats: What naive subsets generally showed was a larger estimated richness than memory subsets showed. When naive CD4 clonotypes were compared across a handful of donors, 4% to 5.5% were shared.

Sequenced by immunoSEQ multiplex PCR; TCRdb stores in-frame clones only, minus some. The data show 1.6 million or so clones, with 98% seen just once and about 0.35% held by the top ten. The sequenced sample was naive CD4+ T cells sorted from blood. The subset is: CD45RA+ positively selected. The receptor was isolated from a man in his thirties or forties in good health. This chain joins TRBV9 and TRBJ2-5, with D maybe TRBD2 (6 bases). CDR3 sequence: CASSVDGGPLETQYF. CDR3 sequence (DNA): TGTGCCAGCAGCGTAGACGGAGGGCCTTTGGAGACCCAGTACTTC.